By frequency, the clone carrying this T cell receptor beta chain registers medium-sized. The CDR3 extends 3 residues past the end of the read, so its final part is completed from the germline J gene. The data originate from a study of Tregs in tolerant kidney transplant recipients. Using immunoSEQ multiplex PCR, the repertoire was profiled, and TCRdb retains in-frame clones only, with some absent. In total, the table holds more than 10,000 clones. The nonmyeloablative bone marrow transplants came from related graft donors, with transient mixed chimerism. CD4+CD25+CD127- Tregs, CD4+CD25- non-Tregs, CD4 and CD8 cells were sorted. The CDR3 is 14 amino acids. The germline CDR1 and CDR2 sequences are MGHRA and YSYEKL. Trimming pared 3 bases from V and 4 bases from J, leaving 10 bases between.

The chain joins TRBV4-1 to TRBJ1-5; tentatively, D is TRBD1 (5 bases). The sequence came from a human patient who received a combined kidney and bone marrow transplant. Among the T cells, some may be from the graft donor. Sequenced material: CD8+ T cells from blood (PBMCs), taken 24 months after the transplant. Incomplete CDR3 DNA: TGCGCCAGCAGCCAGCAGGGAGAAAATCAGCCC. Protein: CASSQQGENQP. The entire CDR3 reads CASSQQGENQPQHF.